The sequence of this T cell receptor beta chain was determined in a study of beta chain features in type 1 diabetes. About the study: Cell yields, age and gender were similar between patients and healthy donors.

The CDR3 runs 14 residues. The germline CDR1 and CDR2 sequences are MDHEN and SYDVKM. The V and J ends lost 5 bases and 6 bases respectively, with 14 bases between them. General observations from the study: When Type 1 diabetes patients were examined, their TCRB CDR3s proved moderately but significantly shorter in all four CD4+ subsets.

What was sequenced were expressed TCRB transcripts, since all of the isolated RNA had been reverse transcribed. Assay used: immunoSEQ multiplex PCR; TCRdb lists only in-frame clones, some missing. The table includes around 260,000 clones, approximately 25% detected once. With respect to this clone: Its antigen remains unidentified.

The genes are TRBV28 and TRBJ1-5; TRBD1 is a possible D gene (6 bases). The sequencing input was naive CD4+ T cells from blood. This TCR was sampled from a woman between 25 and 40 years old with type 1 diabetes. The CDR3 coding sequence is TGTGCCAGCAGTCACGCCCAGGGGTTTCAGCCCCAGCATTTT. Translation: CASSHAQGFQPQHF.